Below, 3 T cell receptor beta chains from the same sample are listed, as sequenced in a study of shared clonotypes between healthy human individuals (dated by TCRdb to the early 2020s). CD8 naive samples were CD45RO-negative cells positively selected for CCR7, giving a CD45RA+CCR7+ population that excluded TemRA cells. The library was built by means of the immunoSEQ multiplex PCR assay. TCRdb provides this immuneACCESS table in a form limited to in-frame rearrangements. Some clones are lacking; in checked studies, under half of them reflect an unresolved V gene, and why the rest are absent is not known. The sample table lists about 2.2 million clones, approximately 94% of them with a count of one. The top ten constitute over 1.5% of the sample. Specimen: naive CD8+ T cells from PBMCs. The cell subset or site label on this specimen signifies: CD45RA+CCR7+. Receptors were obtained from a man younger than 35 in good health. Some clones in this sample may be carry-over from other donors' samples.

This chain connects TRBV4-1 to TRBJ2-1; D is unresolved. Per germline, CDR1 MGHRA and CDR2 YSYEKL. The V end lost 0 bases, the J end lost 2 bases, and 14 bases lay between the germline ends. CDR3 length: 17 residues. CDR3 loop: CASSQEPSGGTYNEQFF. The CDR3 DNA is TGCGCCAGCAGCCAAGAGCCCTCCGGCGGCACCTACAATGAGCAGTTCTTC.

This chain links TRBV6-1 with TRBJ2-7; unclear D gene. The V end was cut by 3 bases, the J end by 2 bases, with 11 bases between. The length of the CDR3 is 14 residues. CDR1 is MNHNS, CDR2 SASEGT, per germline. The CDR3 DNA reads TGTGCCAGCAGTGACTTAGTCCGAGCCTACGAGCAGTACTTC. It encodes CASSDLVRAYEQYF.

As for this clone: Additional DNA sequences in this sample encode the identical CDR3. V and J are TRBV7-9 and TRBJ2-2; D is perhaps TRBD2 (6 bases). The V end was cut by 6 bases, the J end by 6 bases, with 8 bases between. CDR3 length equals 12 residues. Germline CDR1 reads SEHNR; CDR2 reads FQNEAQ (reference sequence). This chain's CDR3 is CASSPGAGELFF. CDR3 DNA: TGTGCCAGCAGTCCGGGAGCCGGGGAGCTGTTTTTT. Full variable domain (remainder filled in from reference TRBV7-9 and TRBJ2-2): DTGVSQNPRHKITKRGQNVTFRCDPISEHNRLYWYRQTLGQGPEFLTYFQNEAQLEKSRLLSDRFSAERPKGSFSTLEIQRTEQGDSAMYLCASSPGAGELFFGEGSRLTVL.